These 13 T cell receptor beta chains originate from one sample sequenced in a study of cytomegalovirus exposure and HLA in healthy donors. The study ran its PCR with 60 Vbeta and 13 Jbeta primers. The repertoire was sequenced with immunoSEQ multiplex PCR; TCRdb's copy has only in-frame clones and lacks some. This sample contains over 65,000 clones. Source material: PBMCs. These receptor sequences come from a woman in her twenties or thirties in good health and CMV-seronegative.

The chain carries TRBV10-3 and TRBJ1-1; 7 nucleotides agree with TRBD1. The germline CDR1 and CDR2 sequences are ENHRY and SYGVKD. V shed 3 bases and J 4 bases; nucleotides not matched to a gene: 8. This CDR3 spans 15 amino acids. CDR3 in amino acids: CAISDSDRAVTEAFF. CDR3 bases: TGTGCCATCAGTGATTCCGACAGGGCGGTCACTGAAGCTTTCTTT.

This sequence joins TRBV5-1 and TRBJ2-3; possible D gene TRBD2, 6 bases. Germline CDR1 SGHRS, CDR2 YFSETQ. This CDR3 spans 12 amino acids. The V gene lost 4 bases and the J gene lost 6 bases, with 9 bases spanning the gap. The CDR3 protein is CASSRDFDTQYF. For the CDR3, the DNA is TGCGCCAGCAGCCGGGACTTCGATACGCAGTATTTT. The whole variable domain, filled in from reference TRBV5-1 and TRBJ2-3, reads KAGVTQTPRYLIKTRGQQVTLSCSPISGHRSVSWYQQTPGQGLQFLFEYFSETQRNKGNFPGRFSGRQFSNSRSEMNVSTLELGDSALYLCASSRDFDTQYFGPGTRLTVL.

This chain links TRBV30 with TRBJ1-1; tentative D call: TRBD1 (5 bases). The CDR3 has 12 residues. The germline V and J ends were trimmed by 4 bases and 5 bases, with 11 bases remaining between them. The germline CDR1 and CDR2 sequences are GTSNPN and SVGIG (reference sequence). The CDR3 reads CAWNRGGTEAFF. The CDR3 nucleotides are TGTGCCTGGAATAGGGGTGGGACTGAAGCTTTCTTT.

This chain links TRBV19 with TRBJ1-2; D is unclear. There are 14 residues in the CDR3. V was trimmed by 2 bases and J by 5 bases, leaving 12 bases between them. Germline CDR1 reads LNHDA; CDR2 reads SQIVND (reference sequence). The DNA of the CDR3 is TGTGCCAGTAGTATACAACTACGGGATTATGGCTACACCTTC. Translation: CASSIQLRDYGYTF. The full variable domain, with the rest looked up from reference TRBV19 and TRBJ1-2, is DGGITQSPKYLFRKEGQNVTLSCEQNLNHDAMYWYRQDPGQGLRLIYYSQIVNDFQKGDIAEGYSVSREKKESFPLTVTSAQKNPTAFYLCASSIQLRDYGYTFGSGTRLTVV.

This chain connects TRBV5-6 to TRBJ2-3, with TRBD2 matching 11 bases. The V segment lost 4 bases and the J segment 2 bases; nucleotides outside the gene matches: 9. Germline V gene data show CDR1 as SGHDT and CDR2 as YYEEEE. The CDR3 length is 17 residues. CDR3 coding DNA: TGTGCCAGCAGCAAACCCTCGGGACTAGCGGACACAGATACGCAGTATTTT. This sequence encodes CASSKPSGLADTDTQYF.

The V call is TRBV5-1, the J call TRBJ2-1, with 16 bases matching TRBD2. The V segment lost 5 bases and the J segment 5 bases; nucleotides outside the gene matches: 7. This CDR3 has 17 residues. Germline CDR1 reads SGHRS; CDR2 reads YFSETQ. The CDR3 sequence: CASSTGLAGGSDNEQFF. DNA for the CDR3: TGCGCCAGCAGTACGGGACTAGCGGGAGGGTCCGACAATGAGCAGTTCTTC.

The genes are TRBV7-6 and TRBJ2-7, with 14 bases that match TRBD2. With 2 bases clipped from V and 3 bases from J, the junction kept 3 bases outside the gene matches. The germline gives CDR1 SGHVS, CDR2 FNYEAQ. The CDR3 is 16 amino acids. CDR3 coding DNA: TGTGCCAGCAGCTTAATGACTAGCGGGGGGGTCTACGAGCAGTACTTC. Protein: CASSLMTSGGVYEQYF. The whole variable domain, remainder taken from reference TRBV7-6 and TRBJ2-7, is GAGVSQSPRYKVTKRGQDVALRCDPISGHVSLYWYRQALGQGPEFLTYFNYEAQQDKSGLPNDRFSAERPEGSISTLTIQRTEQRDSAMYRCASSLMTSGGVYEQYFGPGTRLTVT.

The V gene is TRBV6-1, the J gene TRBJ2-7, with 9 bases that match TRBD1. This CDR3 spans 16 amino acids. V lost 3 bases to trimming and J lost 3 bases; unmatched junction nucleotides: 9. CDR1 and CDR2 from the germline V gene are MNHNS and SASEGT. The chain's CDR3 is CASSDLTGGQGYEQYF. The CDR3 DNA is TGTGCCAGCAGTGACCTGACAGGGGGTCAGGGCTACGAGCAGTACTTC.

V and J are TRBV30 and TRBJ1-6; 7 nucleotides line up with TRBD1. The CDR3 has 14 residues. Germline CDR1 is GTSNPN and CDR2 is SVGIG (reference sequence). V shed 4 bases and J 5 bases; nucleotides not matched to a gene: 5. CDR3 nucleotide sequence: TGTGCCTGGACCCTACAGGGGAATAATTCACCCCTCCACTTT. The encoded protein is CAWTLQGNNSPLHF.

The chain carries TRBV19 and TRBJ1-1; a weak D match, TRBD1 (5 bases). The V gene's germline CDR1 is LNHDA and CDR2 SQIVND (reference sequence). V was cut by 5 bases and J by 1 base, with 11 bases left in between. The CDR3 runs 14 residues. Here the CDR3 reads CASSGGLWNTEAFF. Written as DNA, the CDR3 is TGTGCCAGTAGTGGGGGACTTTGGAACACTGAAGCTTTCTTT.

V and J are TRBV29-1 and TRBJ1-2; D remains ambiguous. The germline V and J ends were trimmed by 0 bases and 4 bases, with 9 bases remaining between them. CDR3 size: 13 residues. Germline loops: CDR1 SQVTM, CDR2 ANQGSEA. The CDR3 spells CSVEDRRGYGYTF. CDR3 DNA sequence: TGCAGCGTTGAAGATCGGCGGGGCTATGGCTACACCTTC.

The V gene is TRBV5-1, the J gene TRBJ2-7; no firm D call. Germline assignment: CDR1 SGHRS and CDR2 YFSETQ. CDR3 size: 13 residues. V dropped 0 bases and J dropped 3 bases, with 7 bases sitting between them. Here the CDR3 reads CASSLGPNYEQYF. The CDR3 DNA sequence: TGCGCCAGCAGCTTGGGGCCAAACTACGAGCAGTACTTC.

The chain carries TRBV6-5 and TRBJ2-5; 11 bases fit TRBD2. Germline CDR1 reads MNHEY; CDR2 reads SVGAGI. The CDR3 length is 16 residues. Trimming removed 2 bases from V and 5 bases from J; junction bases left unmatched: 7. This CDR3 reads CASSYGLAGGRETQYF. CDR3 DNA sequence: TGTGCCAGCAGTTACGGGCTAGCGGGAGGCCGGGAGACCCAGTACTTC.